The rows below give T cell receptor beta chains drawn from one sample of a study of T cells in localized non-small cell lung cancer. Only in-frame clones appear in the TCRdb table, and some are missing; sequencing was by immunoSEQ multiplex PCR. The table lists roughly 27,000 clones, about 91% of them singletons. Sample: peripheral blood, taken before any cancer treatment. These receptors were collected from a female donor aged 60 or older with stage I lung adenocarcinoma. CDR3s include the opening cysteine and the closing phenylalanine or tryptophan. The order of the fields is J gene, clone size, V gene, D gene, CDR3 DNA, CDR3 protein. The D gene is left open where the match is weak. Only some rows state a clone size, as once, few, many or a class for expanded clones.

J: TRBJ2-3
size: .
V: TRBV27
D: .
DNA: TGTGCCAGCAGTCTACCAGGAAATACGCAGTATTTT
CDR3: CASSLPGNTQYF

J: TRBJ1-3
size: once
V: TRBV6-1
D: .
DNA: TGTGCCAGCAGTGAAAATCAGGCGAGAAACACCATATATTTT
CDR3: CASSENQARNTIYF

J: TRBJ2-2
size: .
V: TRBV5-4
D: TRBD1
DNA: TGTGCCAGCAGCTTACCACCCGGACCGGGACAGGGTGGGTCCGGGGAGCTGTTTTTT
CDR3: CASSLPPGPGQGGSGELFF

J: TRBJ2-2
size: .
V: TRBV5-1
D: .
DNA: TGCGCCAGCAGATCAGGGGATGCCTACGGGGAGCTGTTTTTT
CDR3: CASRSGDAYGELFF

J: TRBJ2-7
size: .
V: TRBV6-6
D: .
DNA: TGTGCCAGCAGTATGGGACTTGCATACGAGCAGTACTTC
CDR3: CASSMGLAYEQYF

J: TRBJ2-1
size: .
V: TRBV5-1
D: TRBD2
DNA: TGCGCCAGCAGCTTCGGGACTAGCGGGAGAAATGAGCAGTTCTTC
CDR3: CASSFGTSGRNEQFF

J: TRBJ1-4
size: .
V: TRBV28
D: .
DNA: TGTGCCAGCAGATTTAATGAAAAACTGTTTTTT
CDR3: CASRFNEKLFF

J: TRBJ1-4
size: once
V: TRBV5-1
D: .
DNA: TGCGCCAGCAGCTTGCGGGCTAATGAAAAACTGTTTTTT
CDR3: CASSLRANEKLFF

J: TRBJ2-3
size: .
V: TRBV2
D: .
DNA: TGTGCCACCACTAGCCGGGCACACACAGATACGCAGTATTTT
CDR3: CATTSRAHTDTQYF

J: TRBJ1-1
size: .
V: TRBV11-3
D: .
DNA: TGTGCCAGCAGCTTGGACGGCCTTGAAGCTTTCTTT
CDR3: CASSLDGLEAFF

J: TRBJ1-4
size: .
V: TRBV19
D: TRBD1
DNA: TGTGCCAGTAGTGAGGACAGGGAAGGTCGTGAAAAACTGTTTTTT
CDR3: CASSEDREGREKLFF

J: TRBJ1-4
size: .
V: TRBV9
D: .
DNA: TGTGCCAGCAGCGTAGGGGGTCTCGACGCTAATGAAAAACTGTTTTTT
CDR3: CASSVGGLDANEKLFF

J: TRBJ2-7
size: .
V: TRBV28
D: TRBD1
DNA: TGTGCCAGCGGTAGACAGGGGGCGCGAGGAAGGGTTACGGGGGAGCAGTACTTC
CDR3: CASGRQGARGRVTGEQYF

J: TRBJ2-2
size: .
V: TRBV11-3
D: TRBD1
DNA: TGTGCCAGCAGGGACGGACAGGGGGATAGTACGGAGCTGTTTTTT
CDR3: CASRDGQGDSTELFF

J: TRBJ1-2
size: .
V: TRBV6-6
D: .
DNA: TGTGCCAGCAGTTACTCGAAATGGCTAAACTATGGCTACACCTTC
CDR3: CASSYSKWLNYGYTF

J: TRBJ2-5
size: .
V: TRBV5-1
D: .
DNA: TGCGCCAGCAGCTCGGGACTCCTGCAAGAGACCCAGTACTTC
CDR3: CASSSGLLQETQYF

J: TRBJ1-5
size: .
V: TRBV30
D: .
DNA: TGTGCCTGGAGTGCGGGAATTAATAGCAATCAGCCCCAGCATTTT
CDR3: CAWSAGINSNQPQHF

J: TRBJ1-3
size: .
V: TRBV5-1
D: TRBD1
DNA: TGCGCCAGCAGCCTAAGCGGGACAGGGTCAAGAGGTGGAAACACCATATATTTT
CDR3: CASSLSGTGSRGGNTIYF

J: TRBJ2-3
size: once
V: TRBV18
D: TRBD1
DNA: TGTGCCAGCTCCCCGGACAGGGGAGATACGCAGTATTTT
CDR3: CASSPDRGDTQYF

J: TRBJ1-4
size: once
V: TRBV2
D: .
DNA: TGTGCCAGCAGTGCCACGGGAACACAGAGTGAAAAACTGTTTTTT
CDR3: CASSATGTQSEKLFF

J: TRBJ2-2
size: .
V: TRBV7-3
D: TRBD2
DNA: TGTGCCAGCAGCTTGGGGACTAGCGGGGAAGGCGGGGAGCTGTTTTTT
CDR3: CASSLGTSGEGGELFF

J: TRBJ1-1
size: .
V: TRBV4-1
D: .
DNA: TGCGCCAGCAGCCAAGCGCAAGGCCCCTACACTGAAGCTTTCTTT
CDR3: CASSQAQGPYTEAFF

J: TRBJ2-7
size: once
V: TRBV4-1
D: .
DNA: TGCGCCAGCAGCCAACCATCGCATGGGGGCGAGCAGTACTTC
CDR3: CASSQPSHGGEQYF

J: TRBJ2-7
size: .
V: TRBV18
D: TRBD2
DNA: TGTGCCAGCTCACCCCCCGGGACTATCTTTGGAGAGCAGTACTTC
CDR3: CASSPPGTIFGEQYF